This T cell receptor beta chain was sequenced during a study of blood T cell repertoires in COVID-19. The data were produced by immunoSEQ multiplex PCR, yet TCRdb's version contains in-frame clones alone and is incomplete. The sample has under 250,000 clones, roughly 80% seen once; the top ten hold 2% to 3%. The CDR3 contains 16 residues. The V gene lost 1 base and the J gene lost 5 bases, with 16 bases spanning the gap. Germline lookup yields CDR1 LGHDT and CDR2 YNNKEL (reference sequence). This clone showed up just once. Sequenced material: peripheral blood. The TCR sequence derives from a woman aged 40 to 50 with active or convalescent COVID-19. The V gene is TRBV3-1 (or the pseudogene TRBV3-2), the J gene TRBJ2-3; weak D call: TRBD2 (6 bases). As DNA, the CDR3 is TGTGCCAGCAGCCAAGTTTCGGGGGTCCTGGTAGATACGCAGTATTTT. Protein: CASSQVSGVLVDTQYF.